A selection of T cell receptor beta chains follows, all from one sample in a study of T-cell reconstitution after alpha-beta-depleted transplantation in children. TCRdb reprocessed the PCR reads via MiXCR and lists one record per CDR3 protein. Among fewer than 750,000 distinct CDR3 sequences listed, roughly 30% were seen once. This sample comprised PBMCs, obtained before TCRalphabeta/CD19-depleted stem cell transplant. These receptors all stem from a boy younger than two with Wiskott-Aldrich syndrome, due to receive a stem cell transplant. The CDR3 runs from the conserved cysteine through the conserved F or W. The D gene is left open where the match is weak. Clone size is given for some rows only: seen once, a few or many times, or a class if the clone is expanded.

D gene | clone size | J gene | V gene | CDR3 DNA | CDR3 protein
. | . | TRBJ2-1 | TRBV5-1 | TGCGCCAGCAGCTCGTTACGACCAGGCTGGGATGAGCAGTTCTTC | CASSSLRPGWDEQFF
TRBD1 | few | TRBJ1-1 | TRBV18 | TGTGCCAGCTCACGTACGACAGGGTGGAACACTGAAGCTTTCTTT | CASSRTTGWNTEAFF
. | few | TRBJ1-5 | TRBV7-9 | TGTGCCAGCAGCCCAGGACAGCTTGGTGGCAATCAGCCCCAGCATTTT | CASSPGQLGGNQPQHF
TRBD1 | . | TRBJ1-1 | TRBV5-1 | TGCGCCAGCAGGGGACAGGGTGGATCCACTGAAGCTTTCTTT | CASRGQGGSTEAFF
TRBD2 | . | TRBJ2-5 | TRBV29-1 | TGCAGCGTCCTTATACGGGGAGGGGAGACCCAGTACTTC | CSVLIRGGETQYF
TRBD2 | few | TRBJ2-3 | TRBV7-9 | TGTGCCAGCAGCTTATTTACGGGAGCGGGGACAGATACGCAGTATTTT | CASSLFTGAGTDTQYF
TRBD1 | . | TRBJ1-2 | TRBV30 | TGTGCCTGGAAAGGGGGCGGGCATGGCTACACCTTC | CAWKGGGHGYTF
TRBD2 | once | TRBJ2-1 | TRBV10-2 | TGCGCCAGCAATCCCCGACTAGCTCACTACAATGAGCAGTTCTTC | CASNPRLAHYNEQFF
. | few | TRBJ1-2 | TRBV9 | TGTGCCAGCAGCGTGACCTTAGGACACGATGGCTACACCTTC | CASSVTLGHDGYTF
. | few | TRBJ2-5 | TRBV9 | TGTGCCAGCAGCGTAAGGGGCGGGGAAGAGACCCAGTACTTC | CASSVRGGEETQYF
. | . | TRBJ2-3 | TRBV20-1 | TGCAGGGGTAGCCGGGGCGGCAGCACAGATACGCAGTATTTT | CRGSRGGSTDTQYF